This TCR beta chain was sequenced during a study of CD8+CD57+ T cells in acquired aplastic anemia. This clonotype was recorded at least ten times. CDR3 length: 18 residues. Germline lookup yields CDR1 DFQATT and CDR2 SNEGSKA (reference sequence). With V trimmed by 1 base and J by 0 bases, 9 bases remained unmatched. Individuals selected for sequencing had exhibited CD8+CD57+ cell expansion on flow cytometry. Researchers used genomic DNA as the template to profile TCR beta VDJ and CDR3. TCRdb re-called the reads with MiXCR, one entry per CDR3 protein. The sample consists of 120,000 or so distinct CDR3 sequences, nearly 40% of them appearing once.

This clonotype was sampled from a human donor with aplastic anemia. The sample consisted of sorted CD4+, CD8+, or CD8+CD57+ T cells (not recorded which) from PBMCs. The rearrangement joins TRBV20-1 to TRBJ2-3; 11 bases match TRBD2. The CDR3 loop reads CSARVPSGGTPSTDTQYF. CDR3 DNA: TGCAGTGCTAGAGTCCCTAGCGGGGGGACTCCTAGCACAGATACGCAGTATTTT.